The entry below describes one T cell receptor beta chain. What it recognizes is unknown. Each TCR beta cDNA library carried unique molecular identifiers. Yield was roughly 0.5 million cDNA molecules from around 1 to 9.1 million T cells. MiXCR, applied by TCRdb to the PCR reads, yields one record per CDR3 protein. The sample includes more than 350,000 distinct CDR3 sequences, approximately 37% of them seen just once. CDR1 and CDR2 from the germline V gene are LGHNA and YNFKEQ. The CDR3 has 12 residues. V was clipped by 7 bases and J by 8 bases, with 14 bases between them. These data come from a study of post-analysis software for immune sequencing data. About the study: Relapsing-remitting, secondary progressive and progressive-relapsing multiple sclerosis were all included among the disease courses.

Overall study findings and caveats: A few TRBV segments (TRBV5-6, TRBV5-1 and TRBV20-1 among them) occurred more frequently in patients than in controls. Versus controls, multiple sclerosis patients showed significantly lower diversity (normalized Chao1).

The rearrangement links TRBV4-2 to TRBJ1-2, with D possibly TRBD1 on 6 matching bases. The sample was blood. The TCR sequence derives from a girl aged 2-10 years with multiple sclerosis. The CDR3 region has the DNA TGTGCCAGCACCCGGAGGGGGGACGGCTACACCTTC. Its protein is CASTRRGDGYTF.